This T cell receptor beta chain stems from a study of tumor-infiltrating lymphocytes in primary liver carcinoma. Whole-study findings and limits: Because of bulk unsorted sampling, CD4+ and CD8+ repertoires were not subjected to comparison.

Researchers drew blood RNA from unsorted whole blood and extracted germline DNA as well. Regarding this clonotype: Antigen unknown. At one boundary the junction diverges from the germline segment, which might be a read error.

A constant-region primer served to make TCR beta cDNA from roughly 480 ng total RNA. What produced the TCR beta libraries was three nested multiplex PCR rounds using slightly modified ARM-PCR. MiXCR was run by TCRdb on the multiplex PCR reads, yielding one entry per CDR3 protein. The sample holds almost 200,000 distinct CDR3 sequences, 65% seen once. The sequenced sample consisted of peripheral blood. The sequence was obtained from a woman between 55 and 75 years old with primary liver carcinoma and hepatitis B virus infection.

As DNA, the CDR3 is TGTGTCAGAAGCCAATCCAGGACTAGCGGGAACAGCTCCTACAATGAGCAGTTCTTC. Amino acid sequence: CVRSQSRTSGNSSYNEQFF. The rearrangement uses TRBV5-3 and TRBJ2-1; 12 nucleotides align to TRBD2. TRBV5-3 is an ORF for which the function is uncertain. The CDR3 contains 19 residues.